This T cell receptor beta chain originates from a study of blood T cells in healthy people across ages (dated by TCRdb to about 2015). About the full investigation: In model experiments, template switching captured roughly one uniquely barcoded TCR beta cDNA molecule for every two T cells. The donors were divided into four age groups: young (average around 15 years), middle-aged (approximately 42), aged (approximately 62) and long-lived (roughly 82). To avoid experimental bias, donors of different ages were distributed randomly across sequencing lanes. Using deep sequencing normalized with unique cDNA molecular identifiers, the study measured how TCR beta repertoire diversity changes with age. The study analyzed two additional independent replicas of 1 million unique cDNA reads from the same blood draw for two donors, one aged 18 to 29 and one aged 80 or older.

Systemically healthy Caucasian individuals from Russia, 39 in total and aged about 6 to 100 years, were included as donors. About 9.6 milliliters of peripheral blood were collected from each donor into EDTA-treated Vacutainer tubes. Ficoll-Paque density-gradient centrifugation was used to isolate PBMCs, with at least 7 million obtained per sample. Total RNA was extracted from PBMCs with Trizol reagent, with at least 5.5 micrograms obtained per sample. The percentages of naive CD45RAhigh/CD27high T cells were determined by flow cytometry on a PBMC aliquot from every donor. This clonotype was observed once. Its antigen target is currently unknown. No quality values exist for individual bases; no much larger clone is one base distant. Overall results and qualifications from the work: A strong correlation was found between observed TCR beta diversity and the percentage of naive T cells measured by flow cytometry. Compared with the aged group, the long-lived group had more naive CD4+ T cells, fewer expanded clones and increased TCR diversity, a pattern suggesting age selection. Estimates of total diversity based on one million sequenced T cells were considered lower bounds and underestimates. Since profiling was done on bulk unsorted PBMCs, naive and antigen-experienced compartments could not be conclusively compared. The CMV infection status of donors was not known, potentially confounding age-related changes in expanded clonotypes. Observed TCR beta diversity per million T cells fell roughly linearly with age, and a significant reduction was already apparent by age around 44.

The library was prepared using 5' RACE. Sequencing was carried out with an Illumina HiSeq 2500. The second PCR ran for roughly 7 to 11 cycles and used a J-beta primer mix along with a sample-barcoded 5' primer. A template-switch 5' adaptor carrying 12 random nucleotides introduced a unique molecular identifier onto each TCR beta cDNA molecule. Each sample yielded at least 2.5 million CDR3-containing paired-end reads. First-strand cDNA synthesis was performed from all RNA using the Mint cDNA synthesis kit, with priming by a TRBC-specific oligonucleotide. All cDNA was treated with uracil-DNA glycosylase and then went through a first 18-cycle PCR with the universal primers M1SS and BC2_uni_R. As for the authors' bioinformatics: Normalization of each sample was performed by random selection of 1 million high-quality reads, each carrying a distinct molecular identifier. Instead of being binned into consensus sequences, reads with shared molecular identifiers were discarded. CDR3 identification, clonotype clustering and error correction used MiTCR with a Q25 quality threshold and the strictest error-elimination algorithm. A nonparametric unseen species model using Euler transformation provided a lower-bound estimate of total TCR beta diversity. In TCRdb, the public reads were trimmed at Q25 with fastp and aligned with MiXCR, with productive beta chains retained. Here each entry gathers all rows of one CDR3 protein and keeps the most common genes and DNA. The V and J calls come from TCRdb's annotation, not from the publication. The sample table records 850,000 to 1,300,000 distinct CDR3 sequences; 40% to 50% of these occur just once. The ten largest make up under 20% of the sample.

Based on the germline V gene (reference sequence), the CDR1 and CDR2 sequences are MNHEY and SMNVEV. The V end gives up 3 bases and the J end 5 bases, leaving 2 bases in the junction not matched to a gene. The CDR3 contains 13 residues, cysteine and phenylalanine counted. CDR3 DNA only is kept here, 39 bases in frame from base 1. The chain couples TRBV27 to TRBJ2-5; 8 middle bases align to TRBD2. Sequencing input: blood. The receptor was derived from a woman in her fifties or sixties in good health. The DNA is TGTGCCAGCAGTTTTCGGGAGGGGGAGACCCAGTACTTC. This translates into CASSFREGETQYF.